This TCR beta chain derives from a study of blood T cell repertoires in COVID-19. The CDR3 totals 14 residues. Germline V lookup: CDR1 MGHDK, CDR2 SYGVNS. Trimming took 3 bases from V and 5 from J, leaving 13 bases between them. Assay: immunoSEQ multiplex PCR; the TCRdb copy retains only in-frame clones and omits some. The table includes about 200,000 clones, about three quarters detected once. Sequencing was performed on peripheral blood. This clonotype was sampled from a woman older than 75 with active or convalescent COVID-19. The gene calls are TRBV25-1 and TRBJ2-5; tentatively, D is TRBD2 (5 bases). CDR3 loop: CASSDTRAMETQYF. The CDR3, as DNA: TGTGCCAGCAGTGATACTAGGGCCATGGAGACCCAGTACTTC.